These 19 T cell receptor beta chains were sequenced from one sample in a study of blood T cell repertoires in COVID-19. Repertoires were generated with immunoSEQ multiplex PCR, while TCRdb's copy carries only in-frame clones and drops some. Counted here are 150,000 to 200,000 clones, about nine tenths occurring once; the ten biggest clones make up roughly a sixth. Material: peripheral blood. These receptors came from a man aged 55 to 70 with active or convalescent COVID-19.

V gene TRBV11-2 combines with J gene TRBJ2-5; TRBD1 is a possible D gene (5 bases). The germline V gene has CDR1 SGHAT and CDR2 FQNNGV. The CDR3 contains 15 residues. V shed 0 bases and J shed 5 bases, with 13 bases lying between them. CDR3 nucleotides: TGTGCCAGCAGCTTAGATCCGGCAGGGTTTGAGACCCAGTACTTC. This translates into CASSLDPAGFETQYF. Full variable domain (rest looked up from reference TRBV11-2 and TRBJ2-5): EAGVAQSPRYKIIEKRQSVAFWCNPISGHATLYWYQQILGQGPKLLIQFQNNGVVDDSQLPKDRFSAERLKGVDSTLKIQPAKLEDSAVYLCASSLDPAGFETQYFGPGTRLLVL.

CDR3 residues: CASSLIGTNFYNEQFF. CDR3 DNA: TGTGCCAGCAGCTTAATTGGGACTAATTTCTACAATGAGCAGTTCTTC. The rearrangement uses TRBV7-9 and TRBJ2-1; 7 bases match TRBD2. The V and J ends lost 2 bases and 3 bases, in that order; junction bases with no gene match: 7. The germline gives CDR1 SEHNR, CDR2 FQNEAQ (reference sequence). The CDR3 extends over 16 amino acids.

V gene TRBV6-6 combines with J gene TRBJ2-2; tentatively, D is TRBD1 (6 bases). CDR1 and CDR2 from the germline V gene are MNHNY and SVGAGI (reference sequence). The CDR3 totals 16 residues. The V end lost 5 bases, the J end lost 1 base, and 14 bases lay between the germline ends. CDR3 in amino acids: CASSPRQVLNTGELFF. For the CDR3, the DNA is TGTGCCAGCAGTCCCCGACAGGTATTGAACACCGGGGAGCTGTTTTTT.

A single count supports this clone. The V and J genes are TRBV2 and TRBJ1-1; maybe TRBD1 (6 bases). The CDR3 extends over 15 amino acids. Germline V gene sequence: CDR1 SNHLY, CDR2 FYNNEI. V was pared by 8 bases and J by 5 bases, with 21 bases between. The CDR3 bases are TGTGCCAGCGGAGGAGGAAACAGGGTGAGGACTGAAGCTTTCTTT. Translating gives CASGGGNRVRTEAFF.

The gene calls are TRBV3-1 (or the pseudogene TRBV3-2) and TRBJ2-7; D is ambiguous. The CDR3 has 11 residues. V was clipped by 6 bases and J by 4 bases, with 7 bases between them. Germline lookup yields CDR1 LGHDT and CDR2 YNNKEL (reference sequence). In nucleotides, the CDR3 is TGTGCCAGCAGTAATAAATACGAGCAGTACTTC. It translates to CASSNKYEQYF.

The chain links TRBV19 to TRBJ2-5; D possibly corresponds to TRBD1 (5 bases). V lost 3 bases, J lost 4 bases, and 15 bases lay in between. The CDR3 covers 15 residues. The V gene's germline CDR1 is LNHDA and CDR2 SQIVND (reference sequence). CDR3 in amino acids: CASSIRTGLVETQYF. The CDR3 DNA reads TGTGCCAGTAGTATCCGTACAGGTTTAGTAGAGACCCAGTACTTC.

The chain combines TRBV6-5 with TRBJ1-2; 8 bases fit TRBD1. The germline V gene has CDR1 MNHEY and CDR2 SVGAGI. This CDR3 contains 13 residues. Losses at the gene ends were 7 bases for V and 7 bases for J; bases not matched to a gene: 8. CDR3 sequence (DNA): TGTGCCAGCACGAAGGACAGGGCGGGTGGCTACACCTTC. This encodes CASTKDRAGGYTF.

The CDR3: CASSQLAGDLTGELFF. CDR3 in DNA: TGCGCCAGCAGCCAGCTAGCGGGAGACCTTACCGGGGAGCTGTTTTTT. The chain couples TRBV5-1 to TRBJ2-2, with 10 bases matching TRBD2. After removal of 4 bases from V and 5 bases from J, the junction contained 8 bases not matched to a gene. Germline V gene sequence: CDR1 SGHRS, CDR2 YFSETQ. There are 16 residues in the CDR3.

This chain joins TRBV4-1 and TRBJ2-1, with 11 bases identical to TRBD1. The CDR3 spans 15 residues. The germline gives CDR1 MGHRA, CDR2 YSYEKL. The junction had 5 bases not matched to a gene; V was cut back by 0 bases and J by 10 bases. As DNA, the CDR3 is TGCGCCAGCAGCCAAGAGGGGACAGGGGGAGGGGAGCAGTTCTTC. Amino acid sequence: CASSQEGTGGGEQFF.

In nucleotides, the CDR3 is TGTGCCAGCAGCTATCAGACAGGGGTACCTGATGAAGCTTTCTTT. Its protein product is CASSYQTGVPDEAFF. The genes are TRBV5-6 and TRBJ1-1, with 8 bases matching TRBD1. With 3 bases clipped from V and 7 bases from J, the junction kept 11 bases outside the gene matches. Germline loops: CDR1 SGHDT, CDR2 YYEEEE. The CDR3 is made up of 15 amino acids. Full variable domain (rest looked up from reference TRBV5-6 and TRBJ1-1): DAGVTQSPTHLIKTRGQQVTLRCSPKSGHDTVSWYQQALGQGPQFIFQYYEEEERQRGNFPDRFSGHQFPNYSSELNVNALLLGDSALYLCASSYQTGVPDEAFFGQGTRLTVV.

The chain uses TRBV5-4 and TRBJ2-3, with D possibly matching TRBD1 (5 bases). The CDR3 has 16 residues. Germline assignment: CDR1 SGHNT and CDR2 YYREEE (reference sequence). The V end lost 2 bases, the J end lost 3 bases, and 16 bases lay between the germline ends. The CDR3 protein is CASSFLTVGLTDTQYF. The CDR3 DNA is TGTGCCAGCAGCTTTTTGACAGTCGGGCTAACAGATACGCAGTATTTT.

As DNA, the CDR3 is TGTGCCAGCAGCCCCACACAGGGATTTATGAACACTGAAGCTTTCTTT. It is translated as CASSPTQGFMNTEAFF. The rearrangement links TRBV5-4 to TRBJ1-1, with D maybe TRBD1 (6 bases). The V end lost 4 bases, the J end lost 0 bases, and 16 bases lay between the germline ends. This CDR3 comprises 16 residues. Per germline, CDR1 SGHNT and CDR2 YYREEE (reference sequence).

V and J are TRBV2 and TRBJ2-2, with D tentatively TRBD2 (6 bases). The length of the CDR3 is 15 residues. V dropped 2 bases and J dropped 0 bases, with 7 bases sitting between them. Germline CDR1 is SNHLY and CDR2 is FYNNEI. The CDR3 is CASSELAANTGELFF. CDR3 nucleotide sequence: TGTGCCAGCAGTGAATTAGCGGCGAACACCGGGGAGCTGTTTTTT.

The sample holds one count of this clone. The chain couples TRBV6-6 to TRBJ2-7, with D possibly being TRBD1 (6 bases). This CDR3 region has 15 residues. Germline V gives CDR1 MNHNY, CDR2 SVGAGI (reference sequence). V lost 5 bases and J lost 4, with 18 bases in between. The CDR3 spells CASSAQGLSAYEQYF. In DNA, the CDR3 is TGTGCCAGCAGTGCACAGGGCCTAAGCGCGTACGAGCAGTACTTC.

The table lists this clone with a count of one. The V gene is TRBV12-5, the J gene TRBJ2-7; 12 bases align to TRBD2. V lost 4 bases and J lost 2; bases outside the gene matches: 6. In germline, CDR1 is LGHNT, CDR2 FRNRAP. The CDR3 extends over 16 amino acids. As DNA, the CDR3 is TGTGCTAGTGGTTCCCCACTAGCGGGAGGAACCTACGAGCAGTACTTC. This sequence encodes CASGSPLAGGTYEQYF.

This chain uses TRBV6-2 or TRBV6-3 with TRBJ2-5; 8 nucleotides match TRBD2. Germline values: CDR1 MNHEY, CDR2 SVGEGT. The CDR3 has 14 residues. After removal of 5 bases from V and 4 bases from J, the junction contained 6 bases not matched to a gene. The CDR3 region is CASSPGGAGETQYF. CDR3 in DNA: TGTGCCAGCAGTCCCGGGGGGGCCGGAGAGACCCAGTACTTC.

V and J are TRBV3-1 (or the pseudogene TRBV3-2) and TRBJ1-1; 7 bases fit TRBD1. The CDR3 spans 14 residues. Germline lookup yields CDR1 LGHDT and CDR2 YNNKEL (reference sequence). Trimming took 5 bases from V and 1 from J; bases not matched to a gene: 4. For the CDR3, the DNA is TGTGCCAGCAGCTACCGACAGGGGAACACTGAAGCTTTCTTT. Encoded protein: CASSYRQGNTEAFF.

The genes are TRBV21-1 and TRBJ1-2; no check of the table's D call, TRBD1, against the DNA was made. TRBV21-1 is labeled a pseudogene. CDR3 length: 15 amino acids. CDR3 sequence (DNA): TGTGCCACCATCACCGGGACAGAGTCTAACTATGGCTACACCTTC. Its protein product is CATITGTESNYGYTF.

V usage is TRBV7-7 and J usage is TRBJ2-7; D might be TRBD1 (7 bases). Trimming pared 1 base from V and 2 bases from J, leaving 12 bases between. The CDR3 loop spans 15 amino acids. Germline V gene lookup returns CDR1 SSHAT and CDR2 FNYEAQ (reference sequence). In DNA, the CDR3 is TGTGCCAGCAGCTTAGGCGGGACAGAAGCCTACGAGCAGTACTTC. As protein: CASSLGGTEAYEQYF. Complete variable domain (other parts from reference TRBV7-7 and TRBJ2-7): GAGVSQSPRYKVTKRGQDVTLRCDPISSHATLYWYQQALGQGPEFLTYFNYEAQPDKSGLPSDRFSAERPEGSISTLTIQRTEQRDSAMYRCASSLGGTEAYEQYFGPGTRLTVT.